This TCR beta chain was identified in a study of a mutant IDH1 vaccine in newly diagnosed glioma. Study-wide context: Treated patients, averaging around 40 years, were around 62% male and about 40% female.

Time point defined: week 47, end of study. Every single dose of the vaccine, 300 ug of mutant IDH1 20-mer peptide, came with topical imiquimod. Method: immunoSEQ multiplex PCR; TCRdb's copy keeps in-frame clones and lacks some. In the table there are some 40,000 clones, 65% to 85% of which are singletons. Germline assignment: CDR1 SGHRS and CDR2 YFSETQ. V lost 4 bases, J lost 5 bases, and 9 bases stayed unmatched. The CDR3 consists of 14 residues. For this clone: Its matching antigen is unknown.

The rearrangement joins TRBV5-1 to TRBJ2-7, with TRBD1 matching over 7 bases. This specimen consisted of PBMCs, obtained from a glioma patient whose treatment included an IDH1 peptide vaccine. This clonotype was sampled from a man aged 40-49 years with glioma. The CDR3 loop reads CASSELTGDHEQYF. The CDR3 DNA is TGCGCCAGCAGCGAACTCACAGGGGATCACGAGCAGTACTTC.